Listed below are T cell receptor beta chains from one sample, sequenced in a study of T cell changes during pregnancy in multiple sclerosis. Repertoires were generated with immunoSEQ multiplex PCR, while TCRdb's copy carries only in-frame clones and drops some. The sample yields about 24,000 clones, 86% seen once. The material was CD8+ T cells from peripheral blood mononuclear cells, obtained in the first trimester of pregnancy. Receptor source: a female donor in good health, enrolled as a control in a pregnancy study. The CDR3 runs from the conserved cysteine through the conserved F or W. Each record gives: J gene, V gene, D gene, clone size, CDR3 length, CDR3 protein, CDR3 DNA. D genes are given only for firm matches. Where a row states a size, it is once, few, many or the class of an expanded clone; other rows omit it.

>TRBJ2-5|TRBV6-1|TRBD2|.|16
CASSEGLAGGSETQYF
TGTGCCAGCAGTGAAGGACTAGCGGGGGGGTCAGAGACCCAGTACTTC
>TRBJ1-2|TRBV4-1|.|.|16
CASSQRRILTFYGYTF
TGCGCCAGCAGCCAACGGAGGATCCTGACCTTCTATGGCTACACCTTC
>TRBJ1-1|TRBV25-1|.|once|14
CASSSGGWNTEAFF
TGTGCCAGCAGTTCCGGGGGATGGAACACTGAAGCTTTCTTT
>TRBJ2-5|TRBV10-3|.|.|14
CAISAEADQETQYF
TGTGCCATCAGTGCGGAGGCAGACCAAGAGACCCAGTACTTC
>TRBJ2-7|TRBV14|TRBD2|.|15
CASSQRAGGSYEQYF
TGTGCCAGCAGCCAGCGAGCGGGGGGTTCCTACGAGCAGTACTTC
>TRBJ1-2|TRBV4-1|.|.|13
CASSPRGNYGYTF
TGCGCCAGCAGCCCACGGGGGAACTATGGCTACACCTTC
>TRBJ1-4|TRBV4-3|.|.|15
CASSQVSGIREKLFF
TGCGCCAGCAGCCAAGTCTCGGGGATTCGGGAAAAACTGTTTTTT
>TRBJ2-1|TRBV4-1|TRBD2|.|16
CASSQVAGGTYNEQFF
TGCGCCAGCAGCCAAGTAGCGGGGGGCACCTACAATGAGCAGTTCTTC
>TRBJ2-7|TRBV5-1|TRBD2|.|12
CASRGGPYEQYF
TGCGCCAGCCGGGGGGGCCCCTACGAGCAGTACTTC
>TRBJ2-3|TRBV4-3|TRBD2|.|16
CASSQSRLAGGDTQYF
TGCGCCAGCAGCCAATCTAGACTAGCGGGGGGAGATACGCAGTATTTT
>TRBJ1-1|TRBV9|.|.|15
CASSAADFIGTEAFF
TGTGCCAGCAGCGCCGCGGACTTCATTGGGACTGAAGCTTTCTTT
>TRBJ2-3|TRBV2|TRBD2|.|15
CASLGLARSTDTQYF
TGTGCCAGCCTAGGACTAGCCCGAAGCACAGATACGCAGTATTTT
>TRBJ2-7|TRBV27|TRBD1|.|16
CASSLSAGDRVYEQYF
TGTGCCAGCAGTTTATCGGCGGGGGACAGGGTGTACGAGCAGTACTTC
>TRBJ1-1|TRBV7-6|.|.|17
CASSPREPHWGDTEAFF
TGTGCCAGCAGCCCGAGGGAACCACATTGGGGTGACACTGAAGCTTTCTTT
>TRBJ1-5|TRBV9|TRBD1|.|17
CASSVVKTGVVYQPQHF
TGTGCCAGCAGCGTAGTAAAGACAGGGGTCGTTTATCAGCCCCAGCATTTT
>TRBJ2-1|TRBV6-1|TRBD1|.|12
CASRPGGNEQFF
TGTGCCAGCAGGCCAGGGGGCAATGAGCAGTTCTTC
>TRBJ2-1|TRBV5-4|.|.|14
CASSLRVSGNEQFF
TGTGCCAGCAGCCTCCGGGTCTCTGGCAATGAGCAGTTCTTC
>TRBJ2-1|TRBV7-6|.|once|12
CASSLSYNEQFF
TGTGCCAGCAGCCTATCCTACAATGAGCAGTTCTTC
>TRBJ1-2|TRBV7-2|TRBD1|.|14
CASSLDRGSEGYTF
TGTGCCAGCAGCTTGGACAGGGGATCTGAAGGCTACACCTTC
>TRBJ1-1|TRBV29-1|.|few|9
CSAGDGAFF
TGCAGCGCAGGGGATGGGGCTTTCTTT